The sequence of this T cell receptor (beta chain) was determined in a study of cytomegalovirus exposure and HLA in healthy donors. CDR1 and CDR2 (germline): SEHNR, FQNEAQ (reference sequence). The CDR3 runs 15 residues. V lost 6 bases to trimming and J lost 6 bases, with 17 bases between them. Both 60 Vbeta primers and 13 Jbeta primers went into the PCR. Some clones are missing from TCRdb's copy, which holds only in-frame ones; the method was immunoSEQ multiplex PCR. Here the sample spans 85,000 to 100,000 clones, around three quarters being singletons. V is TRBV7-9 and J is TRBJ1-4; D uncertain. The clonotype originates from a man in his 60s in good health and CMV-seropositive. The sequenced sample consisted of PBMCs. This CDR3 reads CASSSFRWADEKLFF. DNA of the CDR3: TGTGCCAGCAGTTCCTTTCGGTGGGCTGATGAAAAACTGTTTTTT.